A single sample gave rise to the 28 T cell receptor beta chains below, sequenced in a study of immune evolution from preneoplasia to lung adenocarcinoma. Generated by immunoSEQ multiplex PCR, the TCRdb table keeps only in-frame clones and is missing some. The repertoire holds roughly 9,900 clones, with more than 70% as singletons. Sequenced input: FFPE invasive lung adenocarcinoma tissue. The origin of the receptors is an older person with invasive lung adenocarcinoma. Some clones in this sample may be carry-over from other donors' samples.

The V call is TRBV29-1, the J call TRBJ1-2; 10 bases fit TRBD1. Germline CDR1 SQVTM, CDR2 ANQGSEA. V lost 6 bases, J lost 6 bases, and 4 bases stayed unmatched. The CDR3 contains 12 residues. CDR3 in amino acids: CSVADRGHGYTF. CDR3 nucleotides: TGCAGCGTCGCCGACAGGGGGCATGGCTACACCTTC.

This clone has only one observation. J is TRBJ2-2 and V is TRBV5-8; D ambiguous. The germline V gene has CDR1 SGHTS and CDR2 YDEGEE. The ends were cut back, 7 bases at V and 1 base at J, with 8 bases in the middle. CDR3 size: 13 residues. The CDR3 reads CASALRNTGELFF. In DNA, the CDR3 is TGTGCCAGCGCCTTAAGGAACACCGGGGAGCTGTTTTTT.

This clone was observed a few times. The chain uses TRBV7-9 and TRBJ2-3; D possibly corresponds to TRBD2 (6 bases). V lost 5 bases to trimming and J lost 5 bases, with 17 bases between them. Germline lookup yields CDR1 SEHNR and CDR2 FQNEAQ (reference sequence). The CDR3 runs 15 residues. The DNA of the CDR3 is TGTGCCAGCAGCCCAGCCGGGGGTTATGGAGATACGCAGTATTTT. Amino acid sequence: CASSPAGGYGDTQYF.

The rearrangement uses TRBV9 and TRBJ2-1; D gene unclear. The CDR3 length is 11 residues. With 5 bases removed from V and 5 bases from J, the gap between germline ends came to 5 bases. The germline gives CDR1 SGDLS, CDR2 YYNGEE. The CDR3 region has the DNA TGTGCCAGCAGTCTGAACAATGAGCAGTTCTTC. This sequence encodes CASSLNNEQFF. Full variable domain (missing parts from reference TRBV9 and TRBJ2-1): DSGVTQTPKHLITATGQRVTLRCSPRSGDLSVYWYQQSLDQGLQFLIQYYNGEERAKGNILERFSAQQFPDLHSELNLSSLELGDSALYFCASSLNNEQFFGPGTRLTVL.

The chain employs TRBV5-1 and TRBJ2-3, with 10 nucleotides matching TRBD2. The CDR3 loop spans 19 amino acids. Losses at the gene ends were 4 bases for V and 0 bases for J; bases not matched to a gene: 14. Germline CDR1 SGHRS, CDR2 YFSETQ. CDR3 coding DNA: TGCGCCAGCAGCCTCTTGCCCACTAGCGGGGACCCTAGCACAGATACGCAGTATTTT. The encoded protein is CASSLLPTSGDPSTDTQYF. Supplemented by reference TRBV5-1 and TRBJ2-3, the full variable domain reads KAGVTQTPRYLIKTRGQQVTLSCSPISGHRSVSWYQQTPGQGLQFLFEYFSETQRNKGNFPGRFSGRQFSNSRSEMNVSTLELGDSALYLCASSLLPTSGDPSTDTQYFGPGTRLTVL.

J is TRBJ1-1 and V is TRBV20-1; no reliable D call. The CDR3 has 11 amino acids. Germline V gives CDR1 DFQATT, CDR2 SNEGSKA (reference sequence). Trimming removed 6 bases at V and 1 base at J, with 6 bases between. The CDR3 protein is CSATQNTEAFF. The CDR3 nucleotides read TGCAGTGCAACACAGAACACTGAAGCTTTCTTT.

The chain uses TRBV7-9 and TRBJ2-7, with 7 bases aligning to TRBD1. The CDR3 is 15 amino acids. Germline trimming cut 4 bases from V and 4 bases from J; bases unmatched to any gene: 10. The germline CDR1 and CDR2 sequences are SEHNR and FQNEAQ (reference sequence). CDR3 region: CASSSQRQGRYEQYF. In nucleotides, the CDR3 is TGTGCCAGCAGCTCTCAGCGACAGGGTCGGTACGAGCAGTACTTC.

V gene TRBV6-5 combines with J gene TRBJ2-2; TRBD2 is a possible D gene (6 bases). This CDR3 region has 16 residues. Germline V lookup: CDR1 MNHEY, CDR2 SVGAGI. The V gene lost 4 bases and the J gene lost 0 bases, with 12 bases spanning the gap. CDR3 region: CASSSSGGANTGELFF. The CDR3 coding sequence is TGTGCCAGCAGTTCCTCTGGCGGGGCGAACACCGGGGAGCTGTTTTTT.

V usage is TRBV12-5 and J usage is TRBJ2-6; D gene unclear. V was trimmed by 0 bases and J by 0 bases, leaving 12 bases between them. The CDR3 runs to 18 residues. Germline V gene sequence: CDR1 LGHNT, CDR2 FRNRAP. The CDR3 DNA is TGTGCTAGTGGTTTGGTATTGTGGGGAAACTCTGGGGCCAACGTCCTGACTTTC. Its translation: CASGLVLWGNSGANVLTF.

J is TRBJ2-1 and V is TRBV7-2; D unresolved. CDR3 length equals 15 residues. CDR1 and CDR2 from the germline V gene are SGHTA and FQGNSA. Deletions cut 1 base from V and 6 bases from J, with 13 bases between. The CDR3 DNA is TGTGCCAGCAGCTTAGTGTCATTTCCATCCAATGAGCAGTTCTTC. Translating gives CASSLVSFPSNEQFF.

This clone was observed once. The chain combines TRBV27 with TRBJ1-5; no clear D gene. Germline CDR1 is MNHEY and CDR2 is SMNVEV (reference sequence). The V end lost 3 bases, the J end lost 3 bases, and 12 bases lay between the germline ends. This CDR3 has 15 residues. CDR3 nucleotides: TGTGCCAGCAGTTTCTCCCGGGCAAACAATCAGCCCCAGCATTTT. This sequence encodes CASSFSRANNQPQHF.

The genes are TRBV6-5 and TRBJ1-2; TRBD1 might be the D (5 bases). Germline V lookup: CDR1 MNHEY, CDR2 SVGAGI. This CDR3 contains 12 residues. V was pared by 0 bases and J by 7 bases, with 6 bases between. CDR3 amino acids: CASSYSGVGYTF. In DNA, the CDR3 is TGTGCCAGCAGTTACTCGGGGGTTGGCTACACCTTC.

V and J are TRBV2 and TRBJ1-1; unclear D gene. The CDR3 runs 13 residues. The V gene's germline CDR1 is SNHLY and CDR2 FYNNEI. Trimming pared 4 bases from V and 0 bases from J, leaving 6 bases between. The CDR3 coding sequence is TGTGCCAGCAGTGGGCAGCTGAACACTGAAGCTTTCTTT. Protein: CASSGQLNTEAFF.

This chain connects TRBV30 to TRBJ1-5; 8 bases map to TRBD1. The V segment lost 0 bases and the J segment 5 bases; nucleotides outside the gene matches: 0. Germline V CDR1 and CDR2: GTSNPN, SVGIG (reference sequence). This CDR3 contains 13 residues. CDR3: CAWSVQGDQPQHF. The CDR3 coding sequence is TGTGCCTGGAGTGTACAGGGGGATCAGCCCCAGCATTTT.

The V gene is TRBV19, the J gene TRBJ1-5, with 8 bases matching TRBD1. The junction had 10 bases not matched to a gene; V was cut back by 5 bases and J by 7 bases. From germline, CDR1 is LNHDA and CDR2 SQIVND (reference sequence). The CDR3 has 15 amino acids. CDR3 in DNA: TGTGCCAGTAGTCTTTTGGACAGGGAGGGACAGCCCCAGCATTTT. This gives the protein CASSLLDREGQPQHF.

With regard to this clone: One end of the junction fails to match germline, which may point to a read error. The genes are TRBV5-6 and TRBJ2-2; maybe TRBD1 (6 bases). Germline V lookup: CDR1 SGHDT, CDR2 YYEEEE. The CDR3 length is 15 residues. The CDR3 nucleotides are TGTGCTAGCAGCTCCAGGGGTCGGGGAACCGGGGAGCTGTTTTTT. This sequence encodes CASSSRGRGTGELFF.

The gene calls are TRBV30 and TRBJ1-5, with 9 positions matching TRBD1. V lost 2 bases to trimming and J lost 6 bases; unmatched junction nucleotides: 5. The germline CDR1 and CDR2 sequences are GTSNPN and SVGIG (reference sequence). The CDR3 extends over 14 amino acids. This CDR3 reads CAWSLTGGFQPQHF. For the CDR3, the DNA is TGTGCCTGGAGTCTGACAGGGGGTTTTCAGCCCCAGCATTTT.

This clone was seen more than once but under ten times. The DNA of the CDR3 is TGTGCCAGCAGCTCCGGGCGGACTGGAAACACCATATATTTT. Protein product: CASSSGRTGNTIYF. The J gene is TRBJ1-3, the V gene TRBV27; D unresolved. This CDR3 has 14 residues. Germline V gives CDR1 MNHEY, CDR2 SMNVEV (reference sequence). V dropped 6 bases and J dropped 2 bases, with 11 bases sitting between them.

The chain recombines TRBV5-4 with TRBJ2-3; 13 bases are shared with TRBD2. The V segment lost 1 base and the J segment 6 bases; nucleotides outside the gene matches: 5. This CDR3 has 16 amino acids. Germline V lookup: CDR1 SGHNT, CDR2 YYREEE (reference sequence). As DNA, the CDR3 is TGTGCCAGCAGCTTGAGGACTAGCGGGAGTGGTGATACGCAGTATTTT. Encoded protein: CASSLRTSGSGDTQYF. Together with reference TRBV5-4 and TRBJ2-3, the CDR3 gives the full variable domain: ETGVTQSPTHLIKTRGQQVTLRCSSQSGHNTVSWYQQALGQGPQFIFQYYREEENGRGNFPPRFSGLQFPNYSSELNVNALELDDSALYLCASSLRTSGSGDTQYFGPGTRLTVL.

The chain uses TRBV18 and TRBJ2-3, with TRBD2 identical over 8 bases. CDR1 and CDR2 (germline): KGHSH, LQKENI. V lost 2 bases, J lost 5 bases, and 3 bases stayed unmatched. The CDR3 runs to 14 residues. The CDR3 here is CASSPRTSLDTQYF. In DNA form, the CDR3 reads TGTGCCAGCTCACCAAGGACTAGCCTAGATACGCAGTATTTT.

The chain uses TRBV7-9 and TRBJ2-1; D may be TRBD1 or TRBD2 (7 bases each). This CDR3 is 16 amino acids long. V was clipped by 5 bases and J by 0 bases, with 14 bases between them. Germline V gene sequence: CDR1 SEHNR, CDR2 FQNEAQ (reference sequence). The CDR3 loop is CASSPRGGLSYNEQFF. The CDR3 region has the DNA TGTGCCAGCAGCCCCAGGGGGGGGCTCTCCTACAATGAGCAGTTCTTC.

The chain's CDR3 is CASHGPLQNQPQHF. CDR3 nucleotides: TGTGCCAGCCATGGCCCCTTACAGAATCAGCCCCAGCATTTT. This chain joins TRBV28 and TRBJ1-5, with D hard to call. Trimming pared 8 bases from V and 4 bases from J, leaving 15 bases between. CDR3 length: 14 residues. The germline CDR1 and CDR2 sequences are MDHEN and SYDVKM.

This chain joins TRBV10-2 and TRBJ2-1; tentative D call: TRBD2 (7 bases). The CDR3 spans 16 residues. V was trimmed by 7 bases and J by 1 base, leaving 17 bases between them. Germline V lookup: CDR1 WSHSY, CDR2 SAAADI. The CDR3: CASNKGGGPSYNEQFF. In nucleotides, the CDR3 is TGCGCCAGCAACAAAGGGGGGGGACCATCCTACAATGAGCAGTTCTTC.

The V and J genes are TRBV28 and TRBJ2-5, with 13 bases matching TRBD2. Unmatched junction bases numbered 8, after V lost 4 bases and J lost 6 bases. Germline V gene lookup returns CDR1 MDHEN and CDR2 SYDVKM. The CDR3 contains 16 residues. The CDR3 reads CASSSKGLAGRKTQYF. The CDR3, as DNA: TGTGCCAGCAGTTCCAAGGGACTAGCGGGACGTAAGACCCAGTACTTC.

The chain uses TRBV19 and TRBJ2-3; 14 bases are shared with TRBD2. CDR1 and CDR2 from the germline V gene are LNHDA and SQIVND (reference sequence). This CDR3 comprises 22 residues. Losses at the gene ends were 3 bases for V and 2 bases for J; bases not matched to a gene: 19. The CDR3 DNA reads as TGTGCCAGTAGTATCGGTATCGCGGGACTAGCGGGAGAGGAGGGGCACACAGATACGCAGTATTTT. Translation gives CASSIGIAGLAGEEGHTDTQYF.

This chain joins TRBV6-6 and TRBJ2-3; 7 positions agree with TRBD2. Germline CDR1 is MNHNY and CDR2 is SVGAGI (reference sequence). V lost 2 bases to trimming and J lost 2 bases; unmatched junction nucleotides: 7. The CDR3 sequence is 16 residues long. In nucleotides, the CDR3 is TGTGCCAGCAGTTACGGTCTAGCGGCTTTCACAGATACGCAGTATTTT. Encoded protein: CASSYGLAAFTDTQYF.

The V call is TRBV2, the J call TRBJ2-5, with D maybe TRBD1 (6 bases). The ends were cut back, 6 bases at V and 4 bases at J, with 18 bases in the middle. The CDR3 loop spans 15 amino acids. The germline V gene encodes CDR1 SNHLY and CDR2 FYNNEI. The chain's CDR3 is CASREQGRFIETQYF. The DNA of the CDR3 is TGTGCCAGCAGAGAACAGGGAAGGTTTATAGAGACCCAGTACTTC.

The chain recombines TRBV27 with TRBJ2-4; D uncertain. The V and J ends lost 0 bases and 3 bases respectively, with 3 bases between them. This CDR3 region has 13 residues. The germline V gene encodes CDR1 MNHEY and CDR2 SMNVEV (reference sequence). Written as DNA, the CDR3 is TGTGCCAGCAGTTTATCGGTCAAAAACATTCAGTACTTC. This translates into CASSLSVKNIQYF.